Below, one TCR beta chain is given with its context. Per germline, CDR1 ENHRY and CDR2 SYGVKD. J was trimmed by 1 base and V by 8 bases; bases with no gene match: 7. The CDR3 spans 15 residues. The data were taken from a study of blood T cell repertoires in COVID-19. Looking at the study overall: Both acute and convalescent COVID-19 samples were obtained from the United States, Italy and Spain. Sample material is recorded as cDNA or gDNA derived from T cells, B-cell-depleted T cells, or PBMCs.

Authors' methods: Reference gene primer amplification gave estimated nucleated cell counts. The assay was immunoSEQ multiplex PCR, and TCRdb's table has in-frame clones only and misses some. D and trimming were read from the DNA, whereas the V and J calls and clone size are those reported in that table. The sample consists of more than 15,000 clones, roughly 89% of them appearing once. Material: peripheral blood. The sequence derives from a woman aged 60-70 years with active COVID-19. The gene calls are TRBV10-3 and TRBJ2-5, with 10 bases identical to TRBD2. CDR3 DNA: TGTGCCATCCACTCCGAGCGGGGGGGCCAAGAGACCCAGTACTTC. It encodes CAIHSERGGQETQYF.